The clone carrying this TCR beta chain has a single count. Its antigen is unknown. The germline CDR1 and CDR2 sequences are SGHTA and FQGNSA. J lost 7 bases, V lost 6 bases, and 13 bases had no gene match. CDR3 length: 16 amino acids. Here immunoSEQ multiplex PCR was the method, and the copy in TCRdb shows in-frame clones only, minus some. The sample lists some 68,000 clones, roughly 96% seen once, with around 2.4% in the top ten. These data are taken from a study of cytomegalovirus exposure and HLA in healthy donors. Donors were drawn from the approximately 120-subject validation cohort, separate from the roughly 700-subject first cohort. Study-wide results and caveats: The classifier reportedly diagnosed cytomegalovirus status with high specificity and sensitivity.

This chain joins TRBV7-2 and TRBJ2-7; TRBD1 matches at 12 bases. This TCR was sampled from a man younger than 35 in good health and CMV-seronegative. The specimen sequenced was PBMCs. DNA for the CDR3: TGTGCCAGCAGTCCAATAGGGACAGGGGGCTTGGGTGAGCAGTACTTC. Amino acids: CASSPIGTGGLGEQYF. Full variable domain (remainder filled in from reference TRBV7-2 and TRBJ2-7): GAGVSQSPSNKVTEKGKDVELRCDPISGHTALYWYRQSLGQGLEFLIYFQGNSAPDKSGLPSDRFSAERTGGSVSTLTIQRTQQEDSAVYLCASSPIGTGGLGEQYFGPGTRLTVT.